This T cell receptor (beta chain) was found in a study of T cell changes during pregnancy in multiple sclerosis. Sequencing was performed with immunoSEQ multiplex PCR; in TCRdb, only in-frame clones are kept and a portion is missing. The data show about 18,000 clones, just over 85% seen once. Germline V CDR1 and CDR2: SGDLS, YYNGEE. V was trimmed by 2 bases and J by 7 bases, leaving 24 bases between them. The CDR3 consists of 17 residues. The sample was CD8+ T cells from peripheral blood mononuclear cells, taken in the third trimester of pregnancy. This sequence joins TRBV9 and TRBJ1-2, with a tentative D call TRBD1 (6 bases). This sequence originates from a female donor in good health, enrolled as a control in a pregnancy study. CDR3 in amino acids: CASSVPGPDSSESGYTF. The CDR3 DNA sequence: TGTGCCAGCAGCGTCCCGGGCCCGGACAGCTCGGAGAGTGGCTACACCTTC. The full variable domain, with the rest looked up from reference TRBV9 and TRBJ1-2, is DSGVTQTPKHLITATGQRVTLRCSPRSGDLSVYWYQQSLDQGLQFLIQYYNGEERAKGNILERFSAQQFPDLHSELNLSSLELGDSALYFCASSVPGPDSSESGYTFGSGTRLTVV.